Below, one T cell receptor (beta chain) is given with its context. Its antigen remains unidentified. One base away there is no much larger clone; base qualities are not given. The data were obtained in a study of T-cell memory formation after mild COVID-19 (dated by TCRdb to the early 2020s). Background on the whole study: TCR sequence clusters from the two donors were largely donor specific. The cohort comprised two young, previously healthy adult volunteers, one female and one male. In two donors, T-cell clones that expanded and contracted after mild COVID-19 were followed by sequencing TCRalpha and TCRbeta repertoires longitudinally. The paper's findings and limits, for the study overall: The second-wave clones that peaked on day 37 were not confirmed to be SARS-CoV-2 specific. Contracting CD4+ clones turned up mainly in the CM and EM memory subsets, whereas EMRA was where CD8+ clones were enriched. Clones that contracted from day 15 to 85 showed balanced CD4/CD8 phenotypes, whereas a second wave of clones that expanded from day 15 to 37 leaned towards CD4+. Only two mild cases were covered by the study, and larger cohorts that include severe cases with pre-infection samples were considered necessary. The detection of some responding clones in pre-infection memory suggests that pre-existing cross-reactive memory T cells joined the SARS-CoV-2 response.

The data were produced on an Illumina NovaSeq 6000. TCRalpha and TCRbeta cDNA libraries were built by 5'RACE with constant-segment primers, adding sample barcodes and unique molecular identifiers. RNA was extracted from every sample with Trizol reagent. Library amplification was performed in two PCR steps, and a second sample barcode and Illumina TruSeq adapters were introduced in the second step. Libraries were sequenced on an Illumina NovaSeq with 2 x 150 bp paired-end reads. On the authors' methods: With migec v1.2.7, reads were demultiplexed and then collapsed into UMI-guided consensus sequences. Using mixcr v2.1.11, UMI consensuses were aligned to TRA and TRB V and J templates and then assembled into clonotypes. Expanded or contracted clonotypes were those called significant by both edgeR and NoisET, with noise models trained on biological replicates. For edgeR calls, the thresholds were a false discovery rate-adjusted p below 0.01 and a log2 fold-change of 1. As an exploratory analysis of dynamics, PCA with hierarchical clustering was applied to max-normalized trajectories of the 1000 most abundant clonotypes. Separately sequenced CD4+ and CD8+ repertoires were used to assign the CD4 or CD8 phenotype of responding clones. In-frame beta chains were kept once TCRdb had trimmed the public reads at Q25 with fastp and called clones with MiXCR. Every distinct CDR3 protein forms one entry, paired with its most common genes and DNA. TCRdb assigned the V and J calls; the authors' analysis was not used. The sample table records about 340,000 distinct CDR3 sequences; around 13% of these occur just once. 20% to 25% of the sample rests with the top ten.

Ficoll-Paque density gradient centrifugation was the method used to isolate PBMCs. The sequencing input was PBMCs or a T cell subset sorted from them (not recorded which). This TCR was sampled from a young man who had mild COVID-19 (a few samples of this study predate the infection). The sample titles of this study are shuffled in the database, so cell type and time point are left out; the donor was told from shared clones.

Here the CDR3 is given as CATSRDRGSYEQYF. DNA sequence: TGTGCCACCAGCAGAGACCGGGGTAGCTACGAGCAGTACTTC. In this chain, TRBV15 is recombined with TRBJ2-7; D gene: possibly TRBD2, on 5 matching bases. From a lookup of the germline V gene (reference sequence), CDR1 and CDR2 are LNHNV and YYDKDF. The trim is 0 bases for V and 3 bases for J, with a gap of 9 bases between the germline ends. The cysteine opens and the phenylalanine closes a CDR3 of 14 amino acids. Only the CDR3 part of the read is kept: 42 bases, read in frame from the first base.